A single sample is the source of the 22 T cell receptor beta chains below, sequenced in a study of CD8+ T cells in alopecia areata. Once RNA had been extracted, it was reverse transcribed into cDNA to act as the sequencing template. Sequenced by immunoSEQ multiplex PCR; TCRdb stores in-frame clones only, minus some. The sample shows about 170,000 clones, around 58% of them seen only once. This sample's treatment: oral pan-JAK inhibitor, 5-10 mg twice daily. The sample was CD4+ T cells sorted from blood, taken around week 55, from a patient treated with tofacitinib. These receptors came from a human donor with alopecia areata.

This clone was observed a few times. Within the sample, other DNA sequences also encode this same CDR3. The chain employs TRBV4-1 and TRBJ2-3; tentative D call: TRBD1 (5 bases). The CDR3 sequence is 14 residues long. Germline-derived CDR1 and CDR2 are MGHRA and YSYEKL. Between the trimmed V and J ends, which lost 1 base and 5 bases, there was a span of 10 bases. CDR3 bases: TGCGCCAGCAGCCAAGGGGCAGGGCGAGATACGCAGTATTTT. Its protein product is CASSQGAGRDTQYF.

A remark on this clone: The identical CDR3 is also encoded by other nucleotide sequences in the sample. CDR3 region: CASSLGETQYF. The CDR3 bases are TGTGCCAGCAGTTTAGGGGAGACCCAGTACTTC. The chain links TRBV27 to TRBJ2-5; D is unclear. Trimming removed 2 bases at V and 5 bases at J, with 3 bases between. Germline CDR1 and CDR2: MNHEY and SMNVEV (reference sequence). This CDR3 has 11 amino acids.

The CDR3 spells CASSEWDIPYGYTF. CDR3 sequence (DNA): TGTGCCAGCAGTGAATGGGACATCCCCTATGGCTACACCTTC. This chain connects TRBV25-1 to TRBJ1-2, with a tentative D call TRBD1 (6 bases). Germline V gene data show CDR1 as MGHDK and CDR2 as SYGVNS. The length of the CDR3 is 14 residues. V lost 1 base and J 4 bases, leaving 10 bases between the germline ends.

This clone occurred once. CDR3 loop: CASSLEVTGVSPLHF. The CDR3 DNA follows: TGCGCCAGCAGCTTGGAGGTGACAGGGGTTTCACCCCTCCACTTT. The chain employs TRBV5-1 and TRBJ1-6; TRBD1 aligns across 8 bases. V was pared by 0 bases and J by 9 bases, with 5 bases of the junction left unmatched. Germline loops: CDR1 SGHRS, CDR2 YFSETQ. CDR3 length: 15 amino acids.

This chain links TRBV12-2 with TRBJ1-4; the table's D call TRBD1 went unverified against the DNA. TRBV12-2 is a listed pseudogene. The CDR3 length is 16 residues. CDR3 amino acids: CASRPGQGKTNEKLFF. DNA for the CDR3: TGTGCAAGTCGCCCCGGACAGGGGAAGACTAATGAAAAACTGTTTTTT.

In regard to this clone: This sample also contains other DNA sequences that code for the same CDR3. The chain couples TRBV11-1 to TRBJ2-7; D is perhaps TRBD2 (5 bases). The CDR3 spans 13 residues. The germline V gene has CDR1 SGHAT and CDR2 FQDESV (reference sequence). Trimming removed 3 bases at V and 5 bases at J, with 11 bases between. This chain's CDR3 is CASSFWGADEQYF. The CDR3 region has the DNA TGTGCCAGCAGCTTTTGGGGAGCGGACGAGCAGTACTTC.

This clone was counted only a few times. The chain couples TRBV4-2 to TRBJ2-5; D gene unclear. This CDR3 contains 13 residues. V lost 0 bases and J 2 bases, leaving 4 bases between the germline ends. The germline V gene has CDR1 LGHNA and CDR2 YNFKEQ. The CDR3 spells CASSQDGQETQYF. In DNA, the CDR3 is TGTGCCAGCAGCCAAGATGGACAAGAGACCCAGTACTTC.

The chain combines TRBV15 with TRBJ2-1; 10 bases fit TRBD2. The length of the CDR3 is 15 residues. With V trimmed by 1 base and J by 5 bases, 2 bases remained unmatched. Per germline, CDR1 LNHNV and CDR2 YYDKDF (reference sequence). DNA of the CDR3: TGTGCCACCAGCAGAGTGCTAGCGGGAGACAATGAGCAGTTCTTC. It codes for CATSRVLAGDNEQFF.

This clone was seen only once. The chain is built from TRBV20-1 and TRBJ1-1; D is undetermined. The V end was cut by 4 bases, the J end by 7 bases, with 10 bases between. Germline V gene lookup returns CDR1 DFQATT and CDR2 SNEGSKA (reference sequence). The CDR3 totals 11 residues. CDR3 nucleotide sequence: TGCAGTGCTAACATAATTCTTGAAGCTTTCTTT. It is translated as CSANIILEAFF.

This chain links TRBV5-4 with TRBJ1-2; 9 bases map to TRBD1. V dropped 4 bases and J dropped 7; count of bases not matched to a gene: 8. The CDR3 consists of 14 residues. CDR1 and CDR2 from the germline V gene are SGHNT and YYREEE (reference sequence). DNA for the CDR3: TGTGCCAGCAGCCCACAGGGGGCTGGGAGTGGCTACACCTTC. The encoded protein is CASSPQGAGSGYTF.

The chain combines TRBV23-1 with TRBJ2-3; the match to TRBD1 covers 7 bases. TRBV23-1 is classed as an ORF, of uncertain function. The CDR3 totals 17 residues. V was clipped by 0 bases and J by 8 bases; unmatched bases: 14. The CDR3 is CASSQSGQGVRGATQYF. DNA for the CDR3: TGCGCCAGCAGTCAATCGGGGCAGGGGGTGAGAGGTGCTACGCAGTATTTT.

The chain combines TRBV29-1 with TRBJ1-1, with D tentatively TRBD1 (5 bases). Per germline, CDR1 SQVTM and CDR2 ANQGSEA. The CDR3 has 13 residues. V was clipped by 7 bases and J by 1 base, with 13 bases between them. CDR3 sequence (DNA): TGCAGCGCAGCCGGGACGTCGAACACTGAAGCTTTCTTT. Encoded protein: CSAAGTSNTEAFF.

The chain recombines TRBV5-1 with TRBJ2-5; 7 bases agree with TRBD2. The CDR3 is 13 amino acids. Per the germline V gene, CDR1 is SGHRS and CDR2 is YFSETQ. V dropped 5 bases and J dropped 3; count of bases not matched to a gene: 4. The CDR3 spells CASRDTSEETQYF. CDR3 nucleotide sequence: TGCGCCAGCAGAGACACTAGCGAAGAGACCCAGTACTTC. Filled out from reference TRBV5-1 and TRBJ2-5, the complete variable domain reads KAGVTQTPRYLIKTRGQQVTLSCSPISGHRSVSWYQQTPGQGLQFLFEYFSETQRNKGNFPGRFSGRQFSNSRSEMNVSTLELGDSALYLCASRDTSEETQYFGPGTRLLVL.

The CDR3 sequence: CASSDHGSGNNEQFF. DNA for the CDR3: TGTGCCAGCAGTGATCACGGGAGCGGTAACAATGAGCAGTTCTTC. The chain is built from TRBV2 and TRBJ2-1; tentative D call: TRBD2 (6 bases). Per germline, CDR1 SNHLY and CDR2 FYNNEI. With 3 bases removed from V and 5 bases from J, the gap between germline ends came to 14 bases. This CDR3 has 15 amino acids.

This chain joins TRBV10-3 and TRBJ2-7; TRBD2 might be the D (6 bases). Trimming cost V 7 bases and J 5 bases, with 12 bases left between them. Germline lookup yields CDR1 ENHRY and CDR2 SYGVKD. This CDR3 has 12 amino acids. The CDR3 DNA reads TGTGCCATCAAAGGCAGCGGGCACGAGCAGTACTTC. It is translated as CAIKGSGHEQYF.

The chain combines TRBV27 with TRBJ1-4; the D is unclear. This CDR3 is built from 20 residues. Trimming left V 5 bases short and J 0 bases short, with 25 bases between. Germline V gives CDR1 MNHEY, CDR2 SMNVEV (reference sequence). The CDR3 nucleotides read TGTGCCAGCAGTCTCTTCCCCCCGGCAGGCTACCAGACAACTAATGAAAAACTGTTTTTT. This gives the protein CASSLFPPAGYQTTNEKLFF.

This rearrangement joins TRBV20-1 to TRBJ2-5; unclear D gene. The germline gives CDR1 DFQATT, CDR2 SNEGSKA (reference sequence). V gave up 6 bases and J gave up 4 bases, with 9 bases separating them. The CDR3 spans 11 residues. For the CDR3, the DNA is TGCAGTGCCCGAAACGGAGAGACCCAGTACTTC. The encoded protein is CSARNGETQYF.

The rearrangement joins TRBV6-1 to TRBJ2-7; no clear D. The CDR3 runs 15 residues. Trimming took 4 bases from V and 0 from J, leaving 13 bases between them. Germline V CDR1 and CDR2: MNHNS, SASEGT. CDR3 sequence (DNA): TGTGCCAGCAGTGTTTTACCCGTGAGCTCCTACGAGCAGTACTTC. Its protein product is CASSVLPVSSYEQYF.

This clone has just a few counts. This chain joins TRBV2 and TRBJ1-1, with 9 nucleotides matching TRBD1. The CDR3 length is 16 residues. CDR1 and CDR2 (germline): SNHLY, FYNNEI. J gave up 2 bases and V 2 bases, and 6 bases lay outside the gene matches. CDR3 sequence (DNA): TGTGCCAGCAGTGAAACAGGGACAGGGCTAAACACTGAAGCTTTCTTT. It is translated as CASSETGTGLNTEAFF.

The genes are TRBV27 and TRBJ2-7; a possible D gene is TRBD1 (6 bases). The germline gives CDR1 MNHEY, CDR2 SMNVEV (reference sequence). The CDR3 loop spans 15 amino acids. The germline V and J ends were trimmed by 6 bases and 2 bases, with 17 bases remaining between them. The CDR3 sequence is CASREYRVETYEQYF. The CDR3 DNA is TGTGCCAGCAGGGAGTACAGGGTTGAGACCTACGAGCAGTACTTC.

A remark on this clone: Other DNA variants within this sample encode the same CDR3. V is TRBV4-1 and J is TRBJ2-3; D tentatively reads TRBD1 or TRBD2 (5 bases each). The CDR3 spans 13 residues. Looked up from germline, CDR1 is MGHRA and CDR2 is YSYEKL. V was clipped by 1 base and J by 6 bases, with 8 bases between them. The chain's CDR3 is CASSQAGTDTQYF. For the CDR3, the DNA is TGCGCCAGCAGCCAAGCGGGGACCGATACGCAGTATTTT.

The chain couples TRBV30 to TRBJ2-2, with D possibly TRBD2 on 5 matching bases. V was clipped by 5 bases and J by 6 bases, with 13 bases between them. From germline, CDR1 is GTSNPN and CDR2 SVGIG (reference sequence). The CDR3 is made up of 13 amino acids. DNA for the CDR3: TGTGCCTGGGGTACTCTGAGGGCCGGGGAGCTGTTTTTT. Its protein is CAWGTLRAGELFF.